Here is one TCR beta chain with its context. Its antigen remains unidentified. Sequencing used immunoSEQ multiplex PCR; TCRdb keeps in-frame clones, though not all of them. The data show 250,000 to 300,000 clones, 80% to 90% seen once. This specimen belongs to a study of cytomegalovirus exposure and HLA in healthy donors. Study-level points and caveats: The study put around 180 TCR beta chains on its list as cytomegalovirus-associated. High specificity and sensitivity for cytomegalovirus status were reported for the classifier.

This sequence was found in a woman aged 18-29 years in good health and CMV-seronegative. The sequenced sample consisted of PBMCs.

CDR3 nucleotide sequence: TGTGCTAGTGGTACAAGCTCTGGAAACACCATATATTTT. This encodes CASGTSSGNTIYF. The gene calls are TRBV12-5 and TRBJ1-3; no firm D call. Germline CDR1 reads LGHNT; CDR2 reads FRNRAP. The V gene lost 5 bases and the J gene lost 0 bases, with 5 bases spanning the gap. CDR3 length: 13 residues.